This T cell receptor (beta chain) emerged from a study of cytomegalovirus exposure and HLA in healthy donors (dated by TCRdb to about 2017). Background on the whole study: An earlier analysis of roughly 500 of the donors reported about 300 Gb of sequence data and around 100 million unique TCR beta sequences obtained from about 170 million T cells. About 280 gigabases of sequencing data and roughly 81 million unique TCR sequences made up an early release that covered approximately 700 HLA-typed donors. Of the roughly 390 genotyped donors, 65% to 90% were placed in the genetic ancestry cluster associated with self-reported Caucasian donors. The aim of the study was to test whether cataloging public T cell receptors could identify signatures of past pathogen exposure. Using immunosequencing, the study profiled T cell repertoires from 666 subjects and related those repertoires to cytomegalovirus serostatus. A separate validation cohort of approximately 120 different subjects was used in addition to the roughly 700-subject first cohort. To predict cytomegalovirus infection status, the study combined high-throughput TCR immunosequencing, statistical association of individual TCRs with disease status, and machine learning. In a later analysis, previously published TCR beta repertoires from 500 to 750 donors were re-analyzed and high-resolution HLA genotyping was added so that TCR occurrence patterns could be studied. The later analysis used no new phenotypic data to find candidate immune exposures, relying instead on TCR beta sequences and their occurrence across donors. An earlier analysis of roughly 580 of the donors used high-throughput TCR beta sequencing to judge whether each TCR beta V gene segment behaved as functional or pseudogenic. Donor age, sex, ethnicity and CMV serostatus were collected together with the repertoire data. A later genetic analysis used genome-wide SNP genotypes for about 55% of the 666 donors, treating that subset as a discovery cohort. All discovery cohort repertoires had been generated using a single sequencing platform. HLA typing included class I and class II loci at four-digit resolution. The number of typed donors differed by locus: roughly 620-640 for A, B, C, DRB1 and DQB1; 522 for DQA1; approximately 600 for DPA1; and roughly 450 for DPB1. A few DR-DQ haplotypes were handled as single units for association and clustering because linkage in the cohort was strong. On average, around 240,000 unique TCR beta nucleotide sequences were sequenced per donor among a few hundred genotyped donors of the cohort, with 15% to 20% of those sequences being non-productive.

Libraries were prepared through the immunoSEQ multiplex PCR assay. A mixture of 60 forward primers for TCR Vbeta segments and 13 reverse primers for TCR Jbeta segments was used in the multiplex PCR. The CDR3 region of rearranged TCR beta genes was amplified from genomic DNA with a multiplex PCR assay. The Illumina HiSeq System was used to sequence the amplified TCR beta libraries as 87-base-pair reads. In the original analysis: In a later analysis, 77 million or so unique TCR beta chains were counted across the approximately 620 repertoires, and roughly 9.9 million of these chains were shared by at least two donors. Raw reads were error-corrected and collapsed into unique sequences by a nearest-neighbor algorithm in which closely related sequences were merged to remove PCR and sequencing errors. V, D and J gene segments were assigned by aligning CDR3 sequences to IMGT reference sequences. For a sequence to be retained, at least a six-nucleotide match to both a V gene segment and a J gene segment was required. A rearrangement counted as productive if the CDR3 had no stop codons and remained in frame with V and J, and every other rearrangement counted as non-productive. CDR3 was defined by IMGT convention, running from the second conserved V-encoded cysteine to the conserved J-encoded phenylalanine. In an earlier analysis of around 540 of the donors, sequences lacking an unambiguous match to a single V gene segment were excluded. In an earlier analysis of approximately 560 of the donors, a V segment was called functional when productive rearrangements were above 56.7%, and segregating when the standard deviation between donors exceeded 5%. A statistical classification framework was built for diagnosing cytomegalovirus status from the catalog of TCR beta chain sequences. In a later analysis, V and J genes were assigned by comparing TCR nucleotide sequences against IMGT/GENE-DB human TR gene sequences. Using the TCRdist pipeline, a later analysis assigned CDR3 sequences along with most-parsimonious VDJ recombination scenarios. In a later analysis, every TCR beta chain was defined by the combination of its CDR3 amino acid sequence and its V-gene family, and reads without a unique V-gene family were dropped. A later analysis removed over 500 highly shared, low-generation-probability nucleotide sequences to deal with suspected cross-contamination and a sequencing artifact. In a later analysis, a clonal expansion index was calculated for each public chain from normalized within-repertoire ranks of inferred template counts. In a later analysis, generation probabilities were computed with a VDJ recombination model fitted to out-of-frame rearrangements, and the resulting probabilities were checked against IGoR. Hypergeometric tests were used in a later analysis to score TCR-TCR, TCR-HLA and TCR-CMV co-occurrence, with a repertoire-size bias correction applied to the TCR pairs. To estimate false discovery rates, a later analysis permuted the HLA or CMV assignments 20 times. A later analysis grouped co-occurring TCRs with DBSCAN, adding TCRdist sequence similarity when clustering within HLA-allele-positive subsets. Repertoires with fewer than 30,000 or more than 120,000 public chains were left out of co-occurrence clustering, as were five repertoires with anomalous nucleotide sharing. Entries here come from immuneACCESS through TCRdb and include only in-frame sequences with V and J called. Some clones fail to appear in such tables; in the studies checked, an unresolved V gene covers under half of the shortfall, and the cause of the remainder is unknown. V and J calls and clone size are given by that table; D and trimming were obtained from the DNA. The table for this sample lists 100,000 to 150,000 clones; approximately 82% of them were counted only once. The top ten clones comprise around 2.5% of the sample.

The cohort consisted of hundreds of healthy bone marrow donors. At the time of sampling, all cohort members were nominally healthy, though unrecorded immune exposures were likely present. The donor was CMV seronegative and was included in the group of under 450 seronegative cohort members. A peripheral blood sample was collected from each donor, and TCR beta sequencing was performed on peripheral blood mononuclear cells. Genomic DNA extraction from the blood cell samples was performed with the Qiagen DNeasy Blood Extraction Kit. As regards this clone: This receptor's antigen is unknown. Within one base of it there is no much larger clone, and no base qualities were kept.

CDR1 and CDR2 are read off the germline V gene (reference sequence) as SGHAT and FQDESV. Unmatched junction bases come to 0, with V trimmed by 1 base and J by 4 bases. From the cysteine through the phenylalanine, the CDR3 covers 13 amino acids. Just CDR3 DNA is preserved here, 39 bases in frame from base 1. What the study reported, not specific to this receptor: The classifier was reported to diagnose cytomegalovirus status with high specificity and sensitivity in both the original and validation cohorts. Strong co-occurrence of HLA alleles, especially DR and DQ, made assigning TCR associations to individual alleles difficult. A cluster of highly shared sequence variants was judged likely to represent a technical artifact of the sequencing pipeline. A later analysis found that TCR association rates varied across HLA loci, with DRB1 alleles showing the most associated TCRs and HLA-C alleles the fewest. Correlated functional status among segregating V segments might be attributable to linkage disequilibrium, but an unknown experimental factor could not be ruled out. Most TCR sequences were seen in very few donors, while some public TCRs were found in many individuals. According to a later analysis, most CMV-associated TCR beta chains appeared to be HLA-restricted, and the HLA associations seemed to be driven largely by CMV exposure. Compared with the approximately 710-donor mean, donors in an Asian-associated ancestry cluster had fewer N-insertions in productive TCRs, according to a later genetic analysis. In an earlier analysis of more than 450 of the donors, most TCR beta V segments were observed in productive rearrangements about 90% or about 30% of the time, broadly matching IMGT annotations. The cohort was sequenced for TCR beta chains only, and without alpha or paired-chain data the features that could be detected were limited. Immune exposure information for the cohort was limited to CMV serostatus. A further reported finding was that TCR beta sequences accurately predicted the HLA-A and HLA-B alleles for most subjects in the first cohort. The study gave a list of 150 to 200 TCR beta chains associated with cytomegalovirus. It was suggested by the authors that the approach could potentially be generalized to other disease states and immunological phenotypes. A later analysis found that HLA-associated TCR beta chains were more clonally expanded and had lower generation probabilities than equally common non-associated chains. Because counts were too low, roughly 18 rarely observed V segments, including chromosome 9 orphons, were left out of the earlier analysis of approximately 500 of the donors. The presence/absence analyses assumed that sequencing depth was roughly uniform across donors, and that assumption may not be true. Some IMGT-functional V segments, including TRBV6-2 and TRBV6-3, could not be told apart with the 87-base-pair reads, so those segments were excluded. Because HLA typing was unavailable for some donors at each locus, only the typed subset was used in association tests. In vitro tests confirmed that a few of the cytomegalovirus-associated TCR beta chains recognize cytomegalovirus antigens. In a later analysis, several top co-occurrence clusters were reported to appear linked to parvovirus B19, influenza, CMV and Epstein-Barr virus. A later analysis associated roughly 17,000 TCR beta sequences with specific HLA alleles at a false discovery rate of 0.05. A later genetic analysis associated a missense DCLRE1C variant with V-gene and J-gene trimming of TCR beta chains, and an independent cohort replicated the association.

This TCR derives from a boy aged 2 to 9 in good health and CMV-seronegative. Sequencing was done on a sample of PBMCs. Rearrangement joined TRBV11-1 to TRBJ1-1, with 7 bases aligning to TRBD1. The CDR3 region: CASSLGQGTEAFF. The DNA sequence reads TGTGCCAGCAGCTTAGGACAGGGCACTGAAGCTTTCTTT.